Listed below are T cell receptor beta chains from one sample, sequenced in a study of T cell responses to AZD1222 COVID-19 vaccine. Repertoires were generated with immunoSEQ multiplex PCR, while TCRdb's copy carries only in-frame clones and drops some. The data show roughly 130,000 clones, about 88% seen once. Material: peripheral blood, obtained on day 0 of AZD1222 vaccination. The receptors were gathered from an adult in good health. The CDR3 runs from the conserved cysteine through the conserved F or W. Each record gives: V gene, clone size, J gene, D gene, CDR3 protein, CDR3 DNA. The D gene is left open where the match is weak. The listing skips clone size in some rows; elsewhere it reads once, few, many or a size class.

V gene: TRBV15; clone size: -; J gene: TRBJ2-7; D gene: -; CDR3 protein: CATSREAGWLGEQYF; CDR3 DNA: TGTGCCACCAGCAGAGAGGCGGGTTGGCTGGGCGAGCAGTACTTC
V gene: TRBV30; clone size: -; J gene: TRBJ1-3; D gene: -; CDR3 protein: CAWRGVLIGNTIYF; CDR3 DNA: TGTGCCTGGAGGGGCGTTCTAATTGGAAACACCATATATTTT
V gene: TRBV28; clone size: -; J gene: TRBJ1-2; D gene: TRBD1; CDR3 protein: CASSSGQGIGYYGYTF; CDR3 DNA: TGTGCCAGCAGTTCGGGACAGGGCATCGGATACTATGGCTACACCTTC
V gene: TRBV5-6; clone size: -; J gene: TRBJ1-2; D gene: TRBD1; CDR3 protein: CASSLERKDRYSYGYTF; CDR3 DNA: TGTGCCAGCAGCTTGGAAAGAAAGGACAGGTACTCCTATGGCTACACCTTC
V gene: TRBV7-3; clone size: -; J gene: TRBJ1-2; D gene: -; CDR3 protein: CASSLTPPTGYGYTF; CDR3 DNA: TGTGCCAGCAGCTTAACCCCACCTACGGGCTATGGCTACACCTTC
V gene: TRBV12-5; clone size: -; J gene: TRBJ2-2; D gene: TRBD2; CDR3 protein: CASGFPTSGSNTGELFF; CDR3 DNA: TGTGCTAGTGGTTTCCCAACTAGCGGGTCGAACACCGGGGAGCTGTTTTTT
V gene: TRBV6-1; clone size: -; J gene: TRBJ2-5; D gene: -; CDR3 protein: CASSDPWTAEKETQYF; CDR3 DNA: TGTGCCAGCAGTGACCCATGGACAGCGGAAAAAGAGACCCAGTACTTC
V gene: TRBV6-2/TRBV6-3; clone size: few; J gene: TRBJ2-1; D gene: TRBD2; CDR3 protein: CASSWREGYNEQFF; CDR3 DNA: TGTGCCAGCAGTTGGCGGGAGGGCTACAATGAGCAGTTCTTC
V gene: TRBV7-2; clone size: -; J gene: TRBJ2-4; D gene: -; CDR3 protein: CASSSPGAAKYF; CDR3 DNA: TGTGCCAGCAGCTCCCCGGGGGCTGCTAAGTACTTC
V gene: TRBV4-1; clone size: -; J gene: TRBJ2-4; D gene: TRBD1; CDR3 protein: CASSQDRGQGAKNIQYF; CDR3 DNA: TGCGCCAGCAGCCAAGATAGGGGACAGGGAGCCAAAAACATTCAGTACTTC
V gene: TRBV19; clone size: -; J gene: TRBJ2-7; D gene: TRBD1; CDR3 protein: CASGDPGQGTYEQYF; CDR3 DNA: TGTGCCAGTGGTGACCCGGGACAGGGAACCTACGAGCAGTACTTC
V gene: TRBV5-4; clone size: -; J gene: TRBJ2-3; D gene: -; CDR3 protein: CASSPAYQGDTQYF; CDR3 DNA: TGTGCCAGCAGTCCCGCTTACCAGGGGGATACGCAGTATTTT
V gene: TRBV2; clone size: -; J gene: TRBJ2-3; D gene: -; CDR3 protein: CASRFTDTQYF; CDR3 DNA: TGTGCCAGCAGGTTCACAGATACGCAGTATTTT
V gene: TRBV13; clone size: -; J gene: TRBJ1-1; D gene: -; CDR3 protein: CASSLALGSAFPEAFF; CDR3 DNA: TGTGCCAGCAGCTTAGCATTGGGGTCGGCTTTCCCTGAAGCTTTCTTT
V gene: TRBV2; clone size: -; J gene: TRBJ2-5; D gene: -; CDR3 protein: CASSPLGGYQETQYF; CDR3 DNA: TGTGCCAGCAGCCCACTGGGGGGCTACCAAGAGACCCAGTACTTC
V gene: TRBV5-1; clone size: -; J gene: TRBJ2-2; D gene: -; CDR3 protein: CASSPPGANTGELFF; CDR3 DNA: TGCGCCAGCAGCCCGCCCGGCGCGAACACCGGGGAGCTGTTTTTT
V gene: TRBV7-2; clone size: -; J gene: TRBJ1-2; D gene: -; CDR3 protein: CASSLSVGRGVDNYGYTF; CDR3 DNA: TGTGCCAGCAGCTTAAGTGTGGGTCGAGGGGTAGACAACTATGGCTACACCTTC
V gene: TRBV7-2; clone size: -; J gene: TRBJ2-7; D gene: -; CDR3 protein: CASHVYYEQYF; CDR3 DNA: TGTGCCAGCCACGTTTACTACGAGCAGTACTTC
V gene: TRBV29-1; clone size: once; J gene: TRBJ2-5; D gene: TRBD1; CDR3 protein: CSVMSDRGKETQYF; CDR3 DNA: TGCAGCGTTATGTCTGACAGGGGGAAAGAGACCCAGTACTTC
V gene: TRBV5-1; clone size: -; J gene: TRBJ1-2; D gene: -; CDR3 protein: CASSSGRTAAYGYTF; CDR3 DNA: TGCGCCAGCAGCTCGGGAAGGACAGCCGCGTATGGCTACACCTTC
V gene: TRBV7-2; clone size: -; J gene: TRBJ2-7; D gene: -; CDR3 protein: CASSFTGFYYEQYF; CDR3 DNA: TGTGCCAGCAGCTTTACCGGGTTTTACTACGAGCAGTACTTC
V gene: TRBV5-4; clone size: -; J gene: TRBJ2-7; D gene: TRBD2; CDR3 protein: CASSSTSGTYEQYF; CDR3 DNA: TGTGCCAGCAGCTCGACTAGCGGCACCTACGAGCAGTACTTC
V gene: TRBV11-3; clone size: once; J gene: TRBJ1-1; D gene: -; CDR3 protein: CASSLQWNTEAFF; CDR3 DNA: TGTGCCAGCAGCTTACAGTGGAACACTGAAGCTTTCTTT
V gene: TRBV5-1; clone size: once; J gene: TRBJ1-1; D gene: -; CDR3 protein: CASSLEGQNTEAFF; CDR3 DNA: TGCGCCAGCAGCTTGGAGGGTCAGAACACTGAAGCTTTCTTT
V gene: TRBV3-1/TRBV3-2; clone size: -; J gene: TRBJ1-2; D gene: TRBD1; CDR3 protein: CASSQGQGQGGGYTF; CDR3 DNA: TGTGCCAGCAGCCAAGGCCAGGGACAGGGGGGCGGCTACACCTTC
V gene: TRBV5-4; clone size: few; J gene: TRBJ2-2; D gene: TRBD1; CDR3 protein: CASSLQGPGELFF; CDR3 DNA: TGTGCCAGCAGCTTACAGGGGCCCGGGGAGCTGTTTTTT
V gene: TRBV10-3; clone size: -; J gene: TRBJ2-7; D gene: -; CDR3 protein: CAISGAPYEQYF; CDR3 DNA: TGTGCCATCAGTGGGGCCCCCTACGAGCAGTACTTC
V gene: TRBV28; clone size: -; J gene: TRBJ2-6; D gene: -; CDR3 protein: CASSGSGSSGANVLTF; CDR3 DNA: TGTGCCAGCTCAGGGTCGGGGAGCTCTGGGGCCAACGTCCTGACTTTC
V gene: TRBV9; clone size: -; J gene: TRBJ1-2; D gene: TRBD1; CDR3 protein: CASSVVGGDGYTF; CDR3 DNA: TGTGCCAGCAGCGTAGTAGGGGGCGACGGCTACACCTTC
V gene: TRBV4-1; clone size: once; J gene: TRBJ2-2; D gene: -; CDR3 protein: CASSPHSGPNTGELFF; CDR3 DNA: TGCGCCAGCAGCCCACATTCGGGTCCGAACACCGGGGAGCTGTTTTTT
V gene: TRBV30; clone size: -; J gene: TRBJ1-1; D gene: -; CDR3 protein: CAWSVQDRMNTEAFF; CDR3 DNA: TGTGCCTGGAGTGTACAAGATAGGATGAACACTGAAGCTTTCTTT
V gene: TRBV28; clone size: once; J gene: TRBJ1-2; D gene: -; CDR3 protein: CASSRGGNNYGYTF; CDR3 DNA: TGTGCCAGCAGCCGTGGGGGGAATAACTATGGCTACACCTTC
V gene: TRBV6-2/TRBV6-3; clone size: -; J gene: TRBJ2-1; D gene: -; CDR3 protein: CASSYAGLGNEQFF; CDR3 DNA: TGTGCCAGCAGTTACGCGGGATTGGGCAATGAGCAGTTCTTC
V gene: TRBV29-1; clone size: -; J gene: TRBJ1-1; D gene: -; CDR3 protein: CSVPGNTEAFF; CDR3 DNA: TGCAGCGTTCCCGGGAACACTGAAGCTTTCTTT
V gene: TRBV12-5; clone size: -; J gene: TRBJ1-1; D gene: -; CDR3 protein: CASGFKKIPMNTEAFF; CDR3 DNA: TGTGCTAGTGGTTTTAAGAAGATACCGATGAACACTGAAGCTTTCTTT
V gene: TRBV10-2; clone size: once; J gene: TRBJ2-7; D gene: -; CDR3 protein: CASSDRERLGYEQYF; CDR3 DNA: TGCGCCAGCAGTGATAGGGAGAGATTAGGATACGAGCAGTACTTC
V gene: TRBV4-3; clone size: -; J gene: TRBJ1-1; D gene: -; CDR3 protein: CASSLLRGADGEAFF; CDR3 DNA: TGCGCCAGCAGCCTACTAAGGGGGGCGGATGGTGAAGCTTTCTTT
V gene: TRBV12-3/TRBV12-4; clone size: -; J gene: TRBJ1-5; D gene: -; CDR3 protein: CASSLTENQPQHF; CDR3 DNA: TGTGCCAGCAGTTTGACAGAAAATCAGCCCCAGCATTTT
V gene: TRBV28; clone size: -; J gene: TRBJ1-6; D gene: -; CDR3 protein: CASTQEGTGRSPLHF; CDR3 DNA: TGTGCCAGCACCCAGGAGGGGACGGGGCGGTCACCCCTCCACTTT
V gene: TRBV4-2; clone size: -; J gene: TRBJ2-3; D gene: TRBD2; CDR3 protein: CASSRAKGLNTDTQYF; CDR3 DNA: TGTGCCAGCAGCCGGGCCAAGGGACTAAACACAGATACGCAGTATTTT
V gene: TRBV5-1; clone size: -; J gene: TRBJ1-2; D gene: -; CDR3 protein: CASSLDPFNYGYTF; CDR3 DNA: TGCGCCAGCAGCTTGGACCCCTTTAACTATGGCTACACCTTC
V gene: TRBV2; clone size: -; J gene: TRBJ2-2; D gene: TRBD2; CDR3 protein: CASSEEGRLAANTGELFF; CDR3 DNA: TGTGCCAGCAGTGAAGAAGGGCGGCTAGCGGCGAACACCGGGGAGCTGTTTTTT
V gene: TRBV3-1/TRBV3-2; clone size: -; J gene: TRBJ1-5; D gene: -; CDR3 protein: CASSEGAGHQPQHF; CDR3 DNA: TGTGCCAGCAGCGAAGGGGCAGGGCATCAGCCCCAGCATTTT
V gene: TRBV6-5; clone size: -; J gene: TRBJ2-7; D gene: -; CDR3 protein: CASRDYPVEQYF; CDR3 DNA: TGTGCCAGCAGGGACTACCCGGTTGAGCAGTACTTC
V gene: TRBV5-4; clone size: -; J gene: TRBJ2-2; D gene: -; CDR3 protein: CASSSPRGSTGELFF; CDR3 DNA: TGTGCCAGCAGCTCGCCCCGGGGAAGCACCGGGGAGCTGTTTTTT
V gene: TRBV19; clone size: -; J gene: TRBJ1-5; D gene: TRBD1; CDR3 protein: CASSPDRLRQPQHF; CDR3 DNA: TGTGCCAGTAGCCCGGACAGGCTGAGGCAGCCCCAGCATTTT
V gene: TRBV4-1; clone size: -; J gene: TRBJ1-5; D gene: TRBD1; CDR3 protein: CASSQDQGQAAQPQHF; CDR3 DNA: TGCGCCAGCAGCCAAGACCAAGGACAGGCCGCTCAGCCCCAGCATTTT
V gene: TRBV13; clone size: -; J gene: TRBJ1-1; D gene: -; CDR3 protein: CASSLPHSGAEAFF; CDR3 DNA: TGTGCCAGCAGCCTCCCTCACAGCGGGGCTGAAGCTTTCTTT
V gene: TRBV28; clone size: -; J gene: TRBJ1-2; D gene: -; CDR3 protein: CASSLLTGSGRTF; CDR3 DNA: TGTGCCAGCAGTTTATTAACGGGGTCAGGGCGGACCTTC
V gene: TRBV19; clone size: few; J gene: TRBJ1-5; D gene: -; CDR3 protein: CASSMTAPRGDQPQHF; CDR3 DNA: TGTGCCAGTAGTATGACGGCGCCCCGGGGGGATCAGCCCCAGCATTTT
V gene: TRBV9; clone size: -; J gene: TRBJ2-3; D gene: -; CDR3 protein: CASEALQGITDTQYF; CDR3 DNA: TGTGCCAGCGAAGCCTTACAGGGTATCACAGATACGCAGTATTTT
V gene: TRBV3-1/TRBV3-2; clone size: -; J gene: TRBJ1-2; D gene: TRBD1; CDR3 protein: CASSPNLQGAPNYGYTF; CDR3 DNA: TGTGCCAGCAGCCCTAACCTACAGGGGGCGCCCAACTATGGCTACACCTTC
V gene: TRBV6-5; clone size: -; J gene: TRBJ1-2; D gene: -; CDR3 protein: CASRARIRGSRGYTF; CDR3 DNA: TGTGCCAGCAGGGCAAGAATACGGGGCTCAAGGGGCTACACCTTC
V gene: TRBV11-2; clone size: once; J gene: TRBJ1-4; D gene: -; CDR3 protein: CASSGMRGKNEKLFF; CDR3 DNA: TGTGCCAGCAGCGGAATGAGGGGGAAGAATGAAAAACTGTTTTTT
V gene: TRBV27; clone size: -; J gene: TRBJ2-7; D gene: -; CDR3 protein: CASSLTPDGSYEQYF; CDR3 DNA: TGTGCCAGCAGTTTAACCCCGGACGGCTCCTACGAGCAGTACTTC
V gene: TRBV3-1/TRBV3-2; clone size: -; J gene: TRBJ2-5; D gene: -; CDR3 protein: CASSQSASGTQYF; CDR3 DNA: TGTGCCAGCAGCCAGTCCGCGAGCGGGACCCAGTACTTC
V gene: TRBV13; clone size: -; J gene: TRBJ1-4; D gene: TRBD1; CDR3 protein: CASSSSQGVKEKLFF; CDR3 DNA: TGTGCCAGCAGCTCCTCACAGGGGGTTAAGGAAAAACTGTTTTTT
V gene: TRBV19; clone size: -; J gene: TRBJ2-2; D gene: -; CDR3 protein: CASSRAGVHTGELFF; CDR3 DNA: TGTGCCAGTAGTAGGGCAGGGGTTCACACCGGGGAGCTGTTTTTT
V gene: TRBV24-1; clone size: -; J gene: TRBJ1-5; D gene: TRBD1; CDR3 protein: CATSGEGRGRGGNQPQHF; CDR3 DNA: TGTGCCACCAGTGGTGAGGGCAGGGGGCGAGGGGGCAATCAGCCCCAGCATTTT